The present T cell receptor beta chain was sequenced within a study of post-analysis software for immune sequencing data. The CDR3 length is 14 residues. Germline CDR1 reads MGHRA; CDR2 reads YSYEKL. Trimming removed 3 bases from V and 1 base from J, with 10 bases in between. Study-wide points: In patients, about five TRBV segments were more frequent than in controls, with TRBV5-6, TRBV5-1 and TRBV20-1 among them. By F measure, strong co-clustering occurred among samples prepared in the same batch.

Note on this clonotype: Its antigen is still unknown.

Presence of unique molecular identifiers characterized the TCR beta cDNA libraries. One entry per CDR3 protein, called by TCRdb with MiXCR from the PCR reads. The sample includes about 820,000 distinct CDR3 sequences, approximately 50% of them seen just once. The source is a girl aged 10 to 17 with multiple sclerosis. Source material: blood. The rearrangement uses TRBV4-1 and TRBJ2-7, with D uncertain. CDR3 bases: TGCGCCAGCAGCCAGGTTCTAGGGTCCTACGAGCAGTACTTC. Amino acid sequence: CASSQVLGSYEQYF.